Each of the 14 T cell receptor beta chains below was sequenced from the same sample in a study of Graves' ophthalmopathy and Graves' hyperthyroidism. Scientists amplified the TCR beta CDR3 regions from RNA transcripts. Investigators did first-round RT-PCR with HTBI primers, then second-round multiplex PCR. MiXCR, run by TCRdb on the multiplex PCR reads, gives a single entry per CDR3 protein. The sample yields about 220,000 distinct CDR3 sequences, roughly 21% seen once. Sequenced: peripheral blood. The origin of the receptors is a woman between 45 and 60 years old with Graves' ophthalmopathy.

This clonotype was recorded at least ten times. This chain uses TRBV5-1 with TRBJ2-7; D unresolved. The CDR3 has 17 residues. Germline V gene sequence: CDR1 SGHRS, CDR2 YFSETQ. V dropped 1 base and J dropped 1 base, with 18 bases sitting between them. The CDR3 DNA reads as TGCGCCAGCAGCTTGTACTTCACGGGCAGTTCTTCCTACGAGCAGTACTTC. This encodes CASSLYFTGSSSYEQYF.

This clonotype was picked up many times. This sequence joins TRBV6-5 and TRBJ1-2; no firm D call. V was trimmed by 2 bases and J by 2 bases, leaving 6 bases between them. The CDR3 covers 13 residues. From germline, CDR1 is MNHEY and CDR2 SVGAGI. Here the CDR3 reads CASSYDSNYGYTF. CDR3 DNA: TGTGCCAGCAGTTACGACTCAAACTATGGCTACACCTTC.

Ten or more counts support this clonotype. The germline gene is not matched at one end of the junction; a read error may be the cause. The chain has TRBV7-7 and TRBJ2-2; TRBD2 aligns across 12 bases. The CDR3 runs 15 residues. Looked up from germline, CDR1 is SSHAT and CDR2 is FNYEAQ (reference sequence). DNA for the CDR3: TGTGCTAGCAGCCCGCTAGCGGGAGGGACCGGGGAGCTGTTTTTT. Its translation: CASSPLAGGTGELFF. The full variable domain, completed using reference TRBV7-7 and TRBJ2-2, is GAGVSQSPRYKVTKRGQDVTLRCDPISSHATLYWYQQALGQGPEFLTYFNYEAQPDKSGLPSDRFSAERPEGSISTLTIQRTEQRDSAMYRCASSPLAGGTGELFFGEGSRLTVL.

In this sample, this clonotype turned up many times. The chain uses TRBV7-9 and TRBJ2-7, with 11 bases that match TRBD2. V dropped 5 bases and J dropped 5; count of bases not matched to a gene: 11. The CDR3 contains 16 residues. Germline V CDR1 and CDR2: SEHNR, FQNEAQ (reference sequence). In DNA form, the CDR3 reads TGTGCCAGCAGCACTAGTGGGCTAGCGGGAGGTAACGAGCAGTACTTC. It encodes CASSTSGLAGGNEQYF.

In this sample, this clonotype turned up many times. The chain couples TRBV3-1 to TRBJ1-6, with 7 bases lining up with TRBD1. Germline V gene sequence: CDR1 LGHDT, CDR2 YNNKEL (reference sequence). There are 16 residues in the CDR3. V lost 4 bases to trimming and J lost 7 bases; unmatched junction nucleotides: 10. The CDR3: CASSLLTGSGNSPLHF. The CDR3, as DNA: TGTGCCAGCAGCCTTTTGACAGGGAGTGGGAATTCACCCCTCCACTTT.

In this sample, this clonotype turned up many times. The chain has TRBV7-9 and TRBJ2-7, with D hard to call. The V end was cut by 5 bases, the J end by 6 bases, with 11 bases between. CDR1 and CDR2 from the germline V gene are SEHNR and FQNEAQ (reference sequence). The CDR3 loop spans 12 amino acids. The CDR3 region has the DNA TGTGCCAGCAGCGCCCGTACCGTCGAGCAGTACTTC. It specifies CASSARTVEQYF.

This clonotype was observed at least ten times. V is TRBV20-1 and J is TRBJ1-6, with D unclear. The CDR3 runs 13 residues. V was clipped by 3 bases and J by 6 bases, with 9 bases between them. Per the germline V gene, CDR1 is DFQATT and CDR2 is SNEGSKA (reference sequence). CDR3 protein: CSASRLSNSPLHF. CDR3 DNA: TGCAGTGCTAGCCGGCTGAGTAATTCACCCCTCCACTTT.

This clonotype was seen at least ten times. The chain is built from TRBV3-1 and TRBJ2-7; 9 nucleotides line up with TRBD1. The ends lost 4 bases at V and 4 bases at J; junction bases unmatched: 8. CDR3 length equals 15 residues. Per the germline V gene, CDR1 is LGHDT and CDR2 is YNNKEL (reference sequence). Here the CDR3 reads CASSPYRGPVYEQYF. In DNA form, the CDR3 reads TGTGCCAGCAGCCCGTACAGGGGGCCTGTATACGAGCAGTACTTC.

The sample holds many counts of this clonotype. The chain combines TRBV20-1 with TRBJ2-7; 10 bases align to TRBD1. V lost 5 bases, J lost 5 bases, and 9 bases stayed unmatched. The CDR3 sequence is 14 residues long. Germline values: CDR1 DFQATT, CDR2 SNEGSKA (reference sequence). The CDR3 DNA sequence: TGCAGTGCTTTTCCTCGGACAGGGGGAGACGAGCAGTACTTC. This codes for CSAFPRTGGDEQYF.

This sequence joins TRBV11-2 and TRBJ1-1; the D is unclear. The germline V gene has CDR1 SGHAT and CDR2 FQNNGV. V lost 2 bases to trimming and J lost 3 bases, with 22 bases between them. CDR3 length: 18 residues. CDR3 DNA sequence: TGTGCCAGCAGCTTAAAGCTCCCCTCTCACTGGGTAGACACTGAAGCTTTCTTT. Its translation: CASSLKLPSHWVDTEAFF.

This clonotype was counted between two and nine times. This may come from a read error, since a much larger clone is one base off. The chain uses TRBV11-1 and TRBJ2-7; D may be TRBD2 (7 bases). Germline-derived CDR1 and CDR2 are SGHAT and FQDESV (reference sequence). The length of the CDR3 is 16 residues. V lost 5 bases and J 3 bases, leaving 20 bases between the germline ends. The CDR3 region has the DNA TGTGCCAGCAGCCCCGAGAGGGGGAGCGGGATCTACGAGCAGTACTTC. Protein sequence: CASSPERGSGIYEQYF.

This clonotype was seen ten or more times. The rearrangement joins TRBV29-1 to TRBJ1-1, with D possibly being TRBD1 (6 bases). CDR3 length: 13 residues. The V gene lost 7 bases and the J gene lost 2 bases, with 14 bases spanning the gap. Germline V lookup: CDR1 SQVTM, CDR2 ANQGSEA. The chain's CDR3 is CSAAGTRNTEAFF. The CDR3 DNA is TGCAGCGCGGCCGGGACACGAAACACTGAAGCTTTCTTT.

In this sample, this clonotype turned up many times. This sequence joins TRBV5-1 and TRBJ2-7; a weak D match, TRBD1 (6 bases). The germline V gene has CDR1 SGHRS and CDR2 YFSETQ. Trimming took 3 bases from V and 5 from J, leaving 18 bases between them. The CDR3 runs 15 residues. The CDR3 DNA follows: TGCGCCAGCAGCTCGACTGACAGGACGCGGGACGAGCAGTACTTC. Translating it yields CASSSTDRTRDEQYF.

The V and J genes are TRBV6-1 and TRBJ2-7, with D possibly being TRBD1 or TRBD2 (5 bases each). Germline CDR1 MNHNS, CDR2 SASEGT. There are 15 residues in the CDR3. V was shortened by 6 bases and J by 0 bases, with 15 bases between the two germline ends. CDR3 nucleotide sequence: TGTGCCAGCAGCCCGGGACCGTTGTTCTCCTACGAGCAGTACTTC. It is translated as CASSPGPLFSYEQYF.